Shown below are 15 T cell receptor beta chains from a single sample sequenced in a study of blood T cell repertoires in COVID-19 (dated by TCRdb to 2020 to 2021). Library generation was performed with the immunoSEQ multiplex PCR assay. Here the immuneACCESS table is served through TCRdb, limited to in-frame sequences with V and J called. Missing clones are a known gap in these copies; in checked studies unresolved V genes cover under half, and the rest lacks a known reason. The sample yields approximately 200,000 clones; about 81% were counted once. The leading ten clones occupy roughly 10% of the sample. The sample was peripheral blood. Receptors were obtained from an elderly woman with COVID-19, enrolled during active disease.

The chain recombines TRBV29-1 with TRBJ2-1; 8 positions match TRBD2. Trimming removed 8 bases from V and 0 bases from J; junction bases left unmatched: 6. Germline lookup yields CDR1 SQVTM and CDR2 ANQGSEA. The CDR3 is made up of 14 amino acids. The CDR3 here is CSTRSGSSYNEQFF. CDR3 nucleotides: TGCAGCACGCGGAGCGGGAGCTCCTACAATGAGCAGTTCTTC.

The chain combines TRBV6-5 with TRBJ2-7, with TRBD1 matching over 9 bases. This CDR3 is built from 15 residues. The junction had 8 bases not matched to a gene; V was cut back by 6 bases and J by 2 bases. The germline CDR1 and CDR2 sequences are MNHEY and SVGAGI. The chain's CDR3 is CASSTPDRGPYEQYF. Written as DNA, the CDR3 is TGTGCCAGCAGCACACCGGACAGGGGTCCCTACGAGCAGTACTTC.

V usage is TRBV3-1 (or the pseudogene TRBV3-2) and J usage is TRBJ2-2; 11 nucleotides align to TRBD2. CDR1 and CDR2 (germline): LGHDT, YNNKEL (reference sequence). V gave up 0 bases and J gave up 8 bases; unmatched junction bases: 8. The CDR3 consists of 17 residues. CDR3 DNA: TGTGCCAGCAGCCAAGATCCGAGACTAGCGGGAAATGGGGAGCTGTTTTTT. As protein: CASSQDPRLAGNGELFF.

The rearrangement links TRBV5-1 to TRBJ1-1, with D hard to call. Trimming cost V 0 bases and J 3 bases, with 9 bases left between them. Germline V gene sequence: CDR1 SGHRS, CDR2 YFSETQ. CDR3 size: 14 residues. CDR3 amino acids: CASSLVQSHTEAFF. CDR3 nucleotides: TGCGCCAGCAGCTTGGTACAGTCTCACACTGAAGCTTTCTTT.

CDR3 nucleotide sequence: TGTGCCAGCAGCTTATGGGGACAGGGGGCGAGCTCCTACGAGCAGTACTTC. It is translated as CASSLWGQGASSYEQYF. The chain employs TRBV7-9 and TRBJ2-7; TRBD1 matches 12 bases. Per germline, CDR1 SEHNR and CDR2 FQNEAQ (reference sequence). With V trimmed by 2 bases and J by 0 bases, 5 bases remained unmatched. CDR3 length: 17 residues.

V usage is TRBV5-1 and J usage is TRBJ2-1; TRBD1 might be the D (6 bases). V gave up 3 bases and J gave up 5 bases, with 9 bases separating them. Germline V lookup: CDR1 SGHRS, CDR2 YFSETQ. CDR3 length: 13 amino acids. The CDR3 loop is CASSSRGDNEQFF. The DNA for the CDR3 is TGCGCCAGCAGCTCCAGGGGCGACAATGAGCAGTTCTTC.

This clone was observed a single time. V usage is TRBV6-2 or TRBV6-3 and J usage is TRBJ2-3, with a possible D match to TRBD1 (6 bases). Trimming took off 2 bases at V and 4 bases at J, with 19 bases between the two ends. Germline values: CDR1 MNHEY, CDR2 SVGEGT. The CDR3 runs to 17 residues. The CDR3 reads CASSYPIRTDPPDTQYF. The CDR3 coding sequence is TGTGCCAGCAGTTACCCGATTCGGACAGATCCTCCAGATACGCAGTATTTT.

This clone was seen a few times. The CDR3 here is CASTGGLGELFF. CDR3 DNA: TGTGCCAGTACAGGGGGCCTCGGGGAGCTGTTTTTT. The chain uses TRBV19 and TRBJ2-2, with TRBD1 matching 8 bases. From germline, CDR1 is LNHDA and CDR2 SQIVND (reference sequence). The CDR3 extends over 12 amino acids. V was clipped by 7 bases and J by 7 bases; unmatched bases: 2.

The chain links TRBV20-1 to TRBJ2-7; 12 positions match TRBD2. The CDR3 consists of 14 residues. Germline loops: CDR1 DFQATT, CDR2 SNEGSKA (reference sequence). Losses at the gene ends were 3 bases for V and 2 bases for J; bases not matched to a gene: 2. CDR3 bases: TGCAGTGCTAGTAGGACTAGCGGGGCCTACGAGCAGTACTTC. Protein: CSASRTSGAYEQYF.

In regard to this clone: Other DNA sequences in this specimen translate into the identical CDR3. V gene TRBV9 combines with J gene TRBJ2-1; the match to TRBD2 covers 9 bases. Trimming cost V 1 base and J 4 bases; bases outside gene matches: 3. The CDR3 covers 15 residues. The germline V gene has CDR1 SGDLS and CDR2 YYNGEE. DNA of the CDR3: TGTGCCAGCAGCGTAAGCGGGGGGCCTTACAATGAGCAGTTCTTC. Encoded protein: CASSVSGGPYNEQFF.

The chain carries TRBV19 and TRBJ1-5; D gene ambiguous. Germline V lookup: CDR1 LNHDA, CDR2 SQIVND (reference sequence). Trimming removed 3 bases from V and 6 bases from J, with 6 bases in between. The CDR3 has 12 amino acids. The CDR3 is CASSIFGQPQHF. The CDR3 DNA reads TGTGCCAGTAGTATCTTCGGTCAGCCCCAGCATTTT.

The CDR3 region has the DNA TGTGCCAGCAGTTCAGGGACTAGCGGGAGTCCCTCCTACAATGAGCAGTTCTTC. This encodes CASSSGTSGSPSYNEQFF. The chain recombines TRBV28 with TRBJ2-1, with 14 nucleotides matching TRBD2. The J segment lost 0 bases and the V segment lost 4 bases, leaving 5 bases of the junction unmatched. The CDR3 is 18 amino acids. Germline V lookup: CDR1 MDHEN, CDR2 SYDVKM.

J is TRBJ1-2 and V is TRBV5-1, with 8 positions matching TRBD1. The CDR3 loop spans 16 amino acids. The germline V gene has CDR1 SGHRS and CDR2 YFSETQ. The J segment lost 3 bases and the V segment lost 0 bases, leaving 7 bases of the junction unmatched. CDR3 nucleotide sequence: TGCGCCAGCAGCTTGGAGGTGACAGGGGACCACTATGGCTACACCTTC. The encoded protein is CASSLEVTGDHYGYTF.

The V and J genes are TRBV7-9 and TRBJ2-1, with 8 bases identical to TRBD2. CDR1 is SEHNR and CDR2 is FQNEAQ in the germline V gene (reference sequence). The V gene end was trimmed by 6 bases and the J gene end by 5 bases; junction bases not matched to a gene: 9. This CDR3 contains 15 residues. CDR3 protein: CASSKTGGPNNEQFF. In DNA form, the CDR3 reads TGTGCCAGCAGTAAGACGGGAGGGCCCAACAATGAGCAGTTCTTC.

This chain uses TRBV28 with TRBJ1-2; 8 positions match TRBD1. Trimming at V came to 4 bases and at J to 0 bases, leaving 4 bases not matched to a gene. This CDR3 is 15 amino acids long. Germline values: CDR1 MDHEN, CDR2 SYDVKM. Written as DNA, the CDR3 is TGTGCCAGCAGTTCGACAGGGGAGGCTAACTATGGCTACACCTTC. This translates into CASSSTGEANYGYTF.